The 17 T cell receptor beta chains in this list originate from one sample, sequenced in a study of molecular identifiers for immune sequencing clone quantification. TCRdb reprocessed the PCR reads via MiXCR and lists one record per CDR3 protein. The sample consists of approximately 500,000 distinct CDR3 sequences, 20% to 25% of them appearing once. The sequencing sample was made of naive CD8+ T cells from blood, with Jurkat cell RNA spiked in. Subset here: FACS-sorted CD8+CD4-CCR7+CD45RA+ naive T cells. The receptors come from a human donor in good health. Some libraries in this study had Jurkat cell RNA spiked in.

The chain is built from TRBV10-2 and TRBJ1-1; no reliable D call. Trimming took off 0 bases at V and 6 bases at J, with 5 bases between the two ends. From germline, CDR1 is WSHSY and CDR2 SAAADI. There are 12 residues in the CDR3. CDR3 loop: CASSESWSEAFF. The CDR3 bases are TGCGCCAGCAGTGAGTCTTGGTCTGAAGCTTTCTTT.

This clonotype was recorded at least ten times. This sequence joins TRBV7-6 and TRBJ2-3, with D hard to call. CDR1 is SGHVS, CDR2 FNYEAQ, per germline. This CDR3 has 14 residues. V was cut by 3 bases and J by 0 bases, with 7 bases left in between. The CDR3 loop is CASSFLASTDTQYF. CDR3 bases: TGTGCCAGCAGCTTTTTGGCGAGCACAGATACGCAGTATTTT.

Turning to this clonotype: An end of the junction differs from the germline gene, which may be a read error. The CDR3 DNA follows: TGTGCCAGCAGCCCGCGCTGGACTAGCGTATACAATGGGCAGTTCTTC. This translates into CASSPRWTSVYNGQFF. The V and J genes are TRBV7-8 and TRBJ2-1, with 9 nucleotides matching TRBD2. Germline V gives CDR1 SGHVS, CDR2 FQNEAQ. The CDR3 sequence is 16 residues long.

This clonotype was seen many times. The chain's CDR3 is CASSLGPGDEETQYF. In DNA, the CDR3 is TGTGCCAGCAGCTTAGGACCTGGGGATGAGGAGACCCAGTACTTC. The chain uses TRBV13 and TRBJ2-5, with D unresolved. Germline V gives CDR1 PRHDT, CDR2 FYEKMQ (reference sequence). Trimming cost V 0 bases and J 5 bases, with 13 bases left between them. CDR3 size: 15 residues.

There are many counts of this clonotype. The V call is TRBV18, the J call TRBJ2-2; D may match TRBD1 or TRBD2 (6 bases each). Per the germline V gene, CDR1 is KGHSH and CDR2 is LQKENI. Trimming took off 8 bases at V and 1 base at J, with 17 bases between the two ends. The CDR3 spans 16 residues. Here the CDR3 reads CASLERGQENTGELFF. CDR3 sequence (DNA): TGTGCCAGCCTGGAACGGGGGCAGGAGAACACCGGGGAGCTGTTTTTT.

Comments on this clonotype: Germline is not matched at one junction end, which may reflect a read error. V usage is TRBV6-2 or TRBV6-3 and J usage is TRBJ1-1, with D possibly matching TRBD1 (5 bases). Germline V gene sequence: CDR1 MNHEY, CDR2 SVGEGT. CDR3 length: 17 residues. The CDR3: CASSYSLFGAPNTGAFF. CDR3 sequence (DNA): TGTGCCAGCAGTTACTCGTTGTTCGGGGCCCCGAACACTGGAGCTTTCTTT.

This sequence joins TRBV6-2 or TRBV6-3 and TRBJ2-3; TRBD2 matches 11 bases. Trimming removed 4 bases from V and 5 bases from J; junction bases left unmatched: 5. This CDR3 is 15 amino acids long. Germline CDR1 is MNHEY and CDR2 is SVGEGT. Written as DNA, the CDR3 is TGTGCCAGCAGTTCCGTAGCGGGAGGGTTAGATACGCAGTATTTT. This gives the protein CASSSVAGGLDTQYF.

This clonotype appeared many times. The chain has TRBV20-1 and TRBJ2-7; 11 bases fit TRBD2. The germline V gene has CDR1 DFQATT and CDR2 SNEGSKA (reference sequence). The CDR3 sequence is 12 residues long. V dropped 6 bases and J dropped 5; count of bases not matched to a gene: 3. In DNA form, the CDR3 reads TGCAGTGCGCTAGCGGGAGGTCACGAGCAGTACTTC. It yields the protein CSALAGGHEQYF.

The V call is TRBV2, the J call TRBJ2-5; either TRBD1 or TRBD2 may fit D (6 bases each). The CDR3 is 16 residues long. The V gene's germline CDR1 is SNHLY and CDR2 FYNNEI. V lost 3 bases and J lost 6, with 20 bases in between. CDR3 loop: CASSEGGSLIQKTQYF. In nucleotides, the CDR3 is TGTGCCAGCAGTGAGGGGGGCAGCCTAATTCAGAAGACCCAGTACTTC.

The table lists this clonotype with many counts. The V call is TRBV5-6, the J call TRBJ2-7; D remains unclear. CDR1 and CDR2 from the germline V gene are SGHDT and YYEEEE. The CDR3 length is 13 residues. V dropped 0 bases and J dropped 3 bases, with 7 bases sitting between them. CDR3 sequence reads: CASSLGTYYEQYF. In DNA form, the CDR3 reads TGTGCCAGCAGCTTGGGGACCTACTACGAGCAGTACTTC. Full variable domain (remainder filled in from reference TRBV5-6 and TRBJ2-7): DAGVTQSPTHLIKTRGQQVTLRCSPKSGHDTVSWYQQALGQGPQFIFQYYEEEERQRGNFPDRFSGHQFPNYSSELNVNALLLGDSALYLCASSLGTYYEQYFGPGTRLTVT.

This chain links TRBV20-1 with TRBJ1-5; possibly TRBD1 for D (5 bases). Germline assignment: CDR1 DFQATT and CDR2 SNEGSKA (reference sequence). The germline V and J ends were trimmed by 5 bases and 2 bases, with 19 bases remaining between them. The CDR3 contains 16 residues. This CDR3 reads CSAAGTPLGGNQPQHF. CDR3 coding DNA: TGCAGTGCTGCCGGGACCCCTCTCGGAGGCAATCAGCCCCAGCATTTT.

As concerns this clonotype: Being one base from a much bigger clone, this may be a read error. The gene calls are TRBV28 and TRBJ2-7; 14 bases are a match to TRBD2. The germline V gene encodes CDR1 MDHEN and CDR2 SYDVKM. CDR3 length: 18 amino acids. J lost 2 bases, V lost 7 bases, and 13 bases had no gene match. Written as DNA, the CDR3 is TGTGCCAGCACGGTCGGGACTAGCGGGAGCGGAACACCCTACGAGCAGTACTTC. It codes for CASTVGTSGSGTPYEQYF.

This clonotype was counted only a few times. The CDR3 loop reads CASSLGGIYGYTF. The DNA of the CDR3 is TGTGCCAGCAGTTTAGGGGGGATATATGGCTACACCTTC. The J gene is TRBJ1-2, the V gene TRBV12-3 or TRBV12-4; D perhaps matches TRBD1 (5 bases). The CDR3 is 13 residues long. V was clipped by 1 base and J by 5 bases, with 8 bases between them.

The chain uses TRBV21-1 and TRBJ2-7; the table's TRBD1 call for D was not verified on the DNA. TRBV21-1 is recorded as a pseudogene. This CDR3 contains 12 residues. The CDR3 loop is CASTGAEYEQYF. The CDR3 DNA sequence: TGTGCCAGCACGGGGGCAGAGTACGAGCAGTACTTC.

The genes are TRBV4-3 and TRBJ2-7; D is ambiguous. Trimming shortened V by 0 bases and J by 3 bases, and 9 bases separated the two germline ends. Germline loops: CDR1 LGHNA, CDR2 YSLEER. The length of the CDR3 is 14 residues. In DNA, the CDR3 is TGCGCCAGCAGCCAAGATTATACAGTCTACGAGCAGTACTTC. It specifies CASSQDYTVYEQYF.

At least ten counts were recorded for this clonotype. The chain recombines TRBV19 with TRBJ2-7, with D tentatively TRBD2 (6 bases). Trimming took 5 bases from V and 5 from J, leaving 10 bases between them. CDR1 is LNHDA and CDR2 is SQIVND in the germline V gene (reference sequence). CDR3 length: 12 amino acids. CDR3 DNA: TGTGCCAGTAGTCGGGGGAACCACGAGCAGTACTTC. Amino acids: CASSRGNHEQYF.

This clonotype appeared many times. The chain is built from TRBV27 and TRBJ2-7; 9 nucleotides align to TRBD1. The V gene end was trimmed by 7 bases and the J gene end by 5 bases; junction bases not matched to a gene: 9. The CDR3 spans 14 residues. From germline, CDR1 is MNHEY and CDR2 SMNVEV (reference sequence). The CDR3 DNA reads as TGTGCCAGCACCCCCGGGACAGGGTTCCACGAGCAGTACTTC. This sequence encodes CASTPGTGFHEQYF.